This is a list of T cell receptor beta chains from one sample in a study of beta chain features in type 1 diabetes. Data came from immunoSEQ multiplex PCR; TCRdb stores just in-frame clones and leaves some out. The data show about 660,000 clones, more than 13% seen once. The sequencing sample was made of naive CD4+ T cells from blood. The receptors were sampled from a man between 18 and 29 years old with type 1 diabetes. Each CDR3 is given with its conserved first and last residue. A D gene is named only where the DNA matches it firmly. Clone size, where shown, is once, few, many, or a class for clones that have expanded.

cdr3_nt: TGTGCCAGCTCACAAACTTCTAGCACAGATACGCAGTATTTT
cdr3_aa: CASSQTSSTDTQYF
v_call: TRBV18
j_call: TRBJ2-3
d_call: NA
clone_size: few

cdr3_nt: TGTGCCAGCACCCCTAGATCCCCCGTGCTGTTTTTT
cdr3_aa: CASTPRSPVLFF
v_call: TRBV9
j_call: TRBJ2-2
d_call: NA
clone_size: NA

cdr3_nt: TGTGCCAGCAGTGCTCCGGACAGGTGGGGGAGCACAGATACGCAGTATTTT
cdr3_aa: CASSAPDRWGSTDTQYF
v_call: TRBV2
j_call: TRBJ2-3
d_call: TRBD1
clone_size: few

cdr3_nt: TGTGCCAGCAGCTTGGGACAGACCCAAGAGACCCAGTACTTC
cdr3_aa: CASSLGQTQETQYF
v_call: TRBV5-4
j_call: TRBJ2-5
d_call: NA
clone_size: NA

cdr3_nt: TGTGCCAGCACCCGTAGTGGGGGTAGCACCGGGGAGCTGTTTTTT
cdr3_aa: CASTRSGGSTGELFF
v_call: TRBV14
j_call: TRBJ2-2
d_call: NA
clone_size: NA

cdr3_nt: TGTGCCCTCGGACAGGGGCTAGGGGAGACCCAGTACTTC
cdr3_aa: CALGQGLGETQYF
v_call: TRBV30
j_call: TRBJ2-5
d_call: TRBD1
clone_size: few

cdr3_nt: TGTGCCGGCCACAGGGTAGCCCCCACCGGGGAGCTGTTTTTT
cdr3_aa: CAGHRVAPTGELFF
v_call: TRBV19
j_call: TRBJ2-2
d_call: NA
clone_size: NA

cdr3_nt: TGTGCCAGCACTCCGGACACCACCAACCCTCGGGACACCTTC
cdr3_aa: CASTPDTTNPRDTF
v_call: TRBV2
j_call: TRBJ1-2
d_call: NA
clone_size: NA

cdr3_nt: TGCGCCAGCAGCCAGGACAGGGGGCGTAACTATGGCTACACCTTC
cdr3_aa: CASSQDRGRNYGYTF
v_call: TRBV4-3
j_call: TRBJ1-2
d_call: TRBD1
clone_size: few

cdr3_nt: TGTGCCAGCAGCCGGACAGCAACTAATGAAAAACTGTTTTTT
cdr3_aa: CASSRTATNEKLFF
v_call: TRBV9
j_call: TRBJ1-4
d_call: NA
clone_size: few

cdr3_nt: TGTGCCAGCAGTTCTCAGGGCAGGGGATATGGCTACACCTTC
cdr3_aa: CASSSQGRGYGYTF
v_call: TRBV6-5
j_call: TRBJ1-2
d_call: NA
clone_size: few

cdr3_nt: TGCGCCAGCAGCTTCGGTCGGGCAAACAATGAGCAGTTCTTC
cdr3_aa: CASSFGRANNEQFF
v_call: TRBV5-1
j_call: TRBJ2-1
d_call: NA
clone_size: NA

cdr3_nt: TGTGCCAGCAGCTCCAGGGGGTTACTCTACGAGCAGTACTTC
cdr3_aa: CASSSRGLLYEQYF
v_call: TRBV5-6
j_call: TRBJ2-7
d_call: TRBD1
clone_size: NA

cdr3_nt: TGTGCCAGCAGCCTAGGGGACACGGCCTATGGCTACACCTTC
cdr3_aa: CASSLGDTAYGYTF
v_call: TRBV7-2
j_call: TRBJ1-2
d_call: NA
clone_size: NA

cdr3_nt: TGTGCCTGGAGTGTAGGAGGACAGAAGTACTTC
cdr3_aa: CAWSVGGQKYF
v_call: TRBV30
j_call: TRBJ2-7
d_call: NA
clone_size: few

cdr3_nt: TGTGCCAGCTCTAAGACGGGGGTCCGCACAGATACGCAGTATTTT
cdr3_aa: CASSKTGVRTDTQYF
v_call: TRBV7-9
j_call: TRBJ2-3
d_call: NA
clone_size: few

cdr3_nt: TGTGCCAGCAGCAAACTGGCTGCGAACACCGGGGAGCTGTTTTTT
cdr3_aa: CASSKLAANTGELFF
v_call: TRBV21-1
j_call: TRBJ2-2
d_call: NA
clone_size: few

cdr3_nt: TGCGCCAGCAGCCAAGCTAGGGGAGGTGACGGCAATCAGCCCCAGCATTTT
cdr3_aa: CASSQARGGDGNQPQHF
v_call: TRBV4-1
j_call: TRBJ1-5
d_call: NA
clone_size: NA

cdr3_nt: TGTGCCTGGAGTCCATCGACAGATACGCAGTATTTT
cdr3_aa: CAWSPSTDTQYF
v_call: TRBV30
j_call: TRBJ2-3
d_call: NA
clone_size: few

cdr3_nt: TGCGCCAGCAGCTTGACCGGACCATACTACGAGCAGTACTTC
cdr3_aa: CASSLTGPYYEQYF
v_call: TRBV5-1
j_call: TRBJ2-7
d_call: NA
clone_size: NA

cdr3_nt: TGTGCCAGCAGCTTATACGCAGCACAAGAGACCCAGTACTTC
cdr3_aa: CASSLYAAQETQYF
v_call: TRBV7-2
j_call: TRBJ2-5
d_call: NA
clone_size: few

cdr3_nt: TGTGCCATCAGCTACGAGGGACAGAACACTGAAGCTTTCTTT
cdr3_aa: CAISYEGQNTEAFF
v_call: TRBV10-3
j_call: TRBJ1-1
d_call: NA
clone_size: few